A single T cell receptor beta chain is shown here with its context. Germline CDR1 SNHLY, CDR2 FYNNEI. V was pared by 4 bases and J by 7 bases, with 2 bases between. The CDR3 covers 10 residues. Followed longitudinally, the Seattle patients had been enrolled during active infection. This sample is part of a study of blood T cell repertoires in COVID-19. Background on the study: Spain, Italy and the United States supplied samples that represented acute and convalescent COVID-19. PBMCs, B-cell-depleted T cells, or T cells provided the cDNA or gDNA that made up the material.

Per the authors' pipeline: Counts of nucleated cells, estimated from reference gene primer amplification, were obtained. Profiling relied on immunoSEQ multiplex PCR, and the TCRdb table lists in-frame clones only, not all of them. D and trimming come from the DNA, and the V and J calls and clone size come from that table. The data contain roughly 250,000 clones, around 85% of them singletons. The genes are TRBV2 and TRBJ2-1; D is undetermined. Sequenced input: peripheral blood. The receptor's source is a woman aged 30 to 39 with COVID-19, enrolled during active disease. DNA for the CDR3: TGTGCCAGCAGTGCTAATGAGCAGTTCTTC. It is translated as CASSANEQFF.